Below, 2 T cell receptor beta chains from the same sample are listed, as sequenced in a study of PD-1 blockade in classical Hodgkin lymphoma. Every single patient, without exception, relapsed after autologous stem cell transplantation, and brentuximab vedotin exposure varied. By magnetic negative selection, CD4+ T cells were purified from thawed PBMCs. Method: immunoSEQ multiplex PCR; TCRdb's copy keeps in-frame clones and lacks some. Here the sample spans some 4,200 clones, around 87% being singletons. Specimen: CD4+ T cells from blood, collected at baseline. The receptors were gathered from a human donor with classical Hodgkin lymphoma.

The V gene is TRBV5-1, the J gene TRBJ2-3; D not resolved. This CDR3 is built from 15 residues. V was clipped by 4 bases and J by 3 bases, with 15 bases between them. CDR1 SGHRS and CDR2 YFSETQ come from the germline V gene. CDR3 amino acids: CASSPGSVATDTQYF. The CDR3 DNA is TGCGCCAGCAGCCCCGGTTCGGTGGCTACAGATACGCAGTATTTT.

V usage is TRBV5-1 and J usage is TRBJ1-3; no clear D gene. This CDR3 region has 15 residues. V was cut by 0 bases and J by 0 bases, with 7 bases left in between. Germline V gene sequence: CDR1 SGHRS, CDR2 YFSETQ. CDR3 DNA: TGCGCCAGCAGCTTGGAGGGTTACTCTGGAAACACCATATATTTT. Translating it yields CASSLEGYSGNTIYF.